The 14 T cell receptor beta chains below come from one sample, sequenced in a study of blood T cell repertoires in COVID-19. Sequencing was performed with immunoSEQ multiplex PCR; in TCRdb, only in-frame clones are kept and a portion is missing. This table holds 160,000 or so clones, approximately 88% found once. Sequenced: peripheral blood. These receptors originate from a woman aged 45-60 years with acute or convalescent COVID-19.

The CDR3 here is CASSSGRGGAGDTQYF. The CDR3 DNA reads as TGCGCCAGCTCGAGCGGTCGCGGGGGGGCAGGAGATACGCAGTATTTT. This chain links TRBV4-1 with TRBJ2-3, with 9 bases identical to TRBD2. V shed 8 bases, J shed 5 bases, and the junction held 14 bases outside the gene matches. The CDR3 is 16 amino acids. The germline gives CDR1 MGHRA, CDR2 YSYEKL.

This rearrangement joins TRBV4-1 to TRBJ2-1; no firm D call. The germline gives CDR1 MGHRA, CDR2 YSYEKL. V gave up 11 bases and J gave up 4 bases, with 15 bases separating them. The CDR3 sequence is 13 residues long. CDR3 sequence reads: CAAAGTVYNEQFF. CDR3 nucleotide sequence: TGCGCCGCGGCTGGCACTGTATACAATGAGCAGTTCTTC.

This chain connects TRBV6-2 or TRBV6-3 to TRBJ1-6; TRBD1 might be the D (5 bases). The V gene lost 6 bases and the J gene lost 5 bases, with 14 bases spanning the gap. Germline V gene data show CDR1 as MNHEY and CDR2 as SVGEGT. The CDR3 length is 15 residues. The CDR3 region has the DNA TGTGCCAGCAGCCCCATCGACAGAGATAATTCACCCCTCCACTTT. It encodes CASSPIDRDNSPLHF.

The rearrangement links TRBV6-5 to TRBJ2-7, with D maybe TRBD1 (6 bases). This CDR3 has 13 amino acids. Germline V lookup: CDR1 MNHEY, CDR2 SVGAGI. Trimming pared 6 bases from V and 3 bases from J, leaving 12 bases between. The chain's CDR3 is CASRSGQIYEQYF. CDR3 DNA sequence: TGTGCCAGCAGATCCGGACAGATCTACGAGCAGTACTTC.

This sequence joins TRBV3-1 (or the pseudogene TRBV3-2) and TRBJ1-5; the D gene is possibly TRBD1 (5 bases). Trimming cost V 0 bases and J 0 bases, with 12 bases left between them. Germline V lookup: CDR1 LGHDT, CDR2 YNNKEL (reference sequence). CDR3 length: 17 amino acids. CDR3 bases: TGTGCCAGCAGCCAAGATAGAACAGGTTATAGCAATCAGCCCCAGCATTTT. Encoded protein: CASSQDRTGYSNQPQHF.

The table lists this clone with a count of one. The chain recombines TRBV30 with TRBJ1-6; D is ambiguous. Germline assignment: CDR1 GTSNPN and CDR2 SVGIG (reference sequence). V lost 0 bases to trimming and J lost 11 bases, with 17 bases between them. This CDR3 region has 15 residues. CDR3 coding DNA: TGTGCCTGGAGTGTACGATCTACAGCCTCCCCACCCCTCCACTTT. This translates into CAWSVRSTASPPLHF.

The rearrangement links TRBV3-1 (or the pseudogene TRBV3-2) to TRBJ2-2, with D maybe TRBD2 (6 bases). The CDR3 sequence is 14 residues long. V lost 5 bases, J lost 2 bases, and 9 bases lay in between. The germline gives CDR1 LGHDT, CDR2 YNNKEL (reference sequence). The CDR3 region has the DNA TGTGCCAGCAGCAGGGGACTTAACACCGGGGAGCTGTTTTTT. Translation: CASSRGLNTGELFF.

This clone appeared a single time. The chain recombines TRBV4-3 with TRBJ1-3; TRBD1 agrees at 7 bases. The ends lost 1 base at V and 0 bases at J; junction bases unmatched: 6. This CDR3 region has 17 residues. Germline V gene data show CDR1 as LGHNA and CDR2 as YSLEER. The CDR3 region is CASSQVPGTASGNTIYF. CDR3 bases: TGCGCCAGCAGCCAAGTTCCCGGGACAGCCTCTGGAAACACCATATATTTT.

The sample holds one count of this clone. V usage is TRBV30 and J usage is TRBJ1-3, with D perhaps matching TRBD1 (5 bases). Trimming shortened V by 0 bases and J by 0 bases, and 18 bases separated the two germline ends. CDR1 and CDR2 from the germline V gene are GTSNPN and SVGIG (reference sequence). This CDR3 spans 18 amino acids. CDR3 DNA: TGTGCCTGGAGTGTTTGGGGCAATCTCGGTCGCTCTGGAAACACCATATATTTT. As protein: CAWSVWGNLGRSGNTIYF. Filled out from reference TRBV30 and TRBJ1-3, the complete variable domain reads SQTIHQWPATLVQPVGSPLSLECTVEGTSNPNLYWYRQAAGRGLQLLFYSVGIGQISSEVPQNLSASRPQDRQFILSSKKLLLSDSGFYLCAWSVWGNLGRSGNTIYFGEGSWLTVV.

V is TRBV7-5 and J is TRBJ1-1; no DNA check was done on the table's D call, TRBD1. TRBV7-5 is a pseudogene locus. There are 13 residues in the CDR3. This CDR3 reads CVKRRGSITEAFF. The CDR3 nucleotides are TGTGTAAAACGAAGGGGTTCGATAACTGAAGCTTTCTTT.

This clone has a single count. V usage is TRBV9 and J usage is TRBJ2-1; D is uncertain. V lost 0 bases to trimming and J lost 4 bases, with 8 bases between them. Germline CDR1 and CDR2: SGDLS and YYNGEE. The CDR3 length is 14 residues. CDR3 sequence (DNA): TGTGCCAGCAGCGTAGACAGAAAGTACAATGAGCAGTTCTTC. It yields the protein CASSVDRKYNEQFF.

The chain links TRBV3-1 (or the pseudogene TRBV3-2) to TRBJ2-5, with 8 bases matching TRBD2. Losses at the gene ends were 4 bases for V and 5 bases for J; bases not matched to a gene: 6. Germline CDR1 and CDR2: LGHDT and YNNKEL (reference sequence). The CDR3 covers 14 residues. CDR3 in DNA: TGTGCCAGCAGCCCTTCGACTAGCGTGGAGACCCAGTACTTC. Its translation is CASSPSTSVETQYF.

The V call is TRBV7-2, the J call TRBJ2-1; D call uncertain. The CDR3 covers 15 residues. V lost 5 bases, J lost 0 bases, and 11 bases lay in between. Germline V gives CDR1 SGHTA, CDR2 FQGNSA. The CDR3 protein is CASSAQLSSYNEQFF. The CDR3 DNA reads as TGTGCCAGCAGCGCCCAACTTAGCTCCTACAATGAGCAGTTCTTC.

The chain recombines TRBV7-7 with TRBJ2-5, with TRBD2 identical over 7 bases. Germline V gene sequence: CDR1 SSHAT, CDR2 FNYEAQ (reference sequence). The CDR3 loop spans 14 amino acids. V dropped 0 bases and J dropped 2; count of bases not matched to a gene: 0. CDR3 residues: CASSLAGGQETQYF. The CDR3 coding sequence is TGTGCCAGCAGCTTAGCGGGGGGGCAAGAGACCCAGTACTTC.